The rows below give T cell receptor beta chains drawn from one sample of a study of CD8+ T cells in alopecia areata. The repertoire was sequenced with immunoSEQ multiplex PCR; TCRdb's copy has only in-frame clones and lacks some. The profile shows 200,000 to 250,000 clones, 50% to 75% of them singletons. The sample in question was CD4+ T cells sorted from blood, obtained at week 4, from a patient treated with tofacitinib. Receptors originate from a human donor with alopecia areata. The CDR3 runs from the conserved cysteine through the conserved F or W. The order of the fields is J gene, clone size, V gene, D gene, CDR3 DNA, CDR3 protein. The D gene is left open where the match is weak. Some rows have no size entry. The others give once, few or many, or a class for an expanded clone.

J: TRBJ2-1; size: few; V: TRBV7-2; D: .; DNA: TGTGCCAGCAACTTATACAATGAGCAGTTCTTC; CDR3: CASNLYNEQFF
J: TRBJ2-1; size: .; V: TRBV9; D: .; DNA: TGTGCCAGCACCAAAAGGGGGGCAGGGGCAGGTGAGCAGTTCTTC; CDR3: CASTKRGAGAGEQFF
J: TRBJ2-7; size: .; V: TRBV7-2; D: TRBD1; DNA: TGTGCCAGCAGCCCAACCGGGACAGGTGCCGAGCAGTACTTC; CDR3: CASSPTGTGAEQYF
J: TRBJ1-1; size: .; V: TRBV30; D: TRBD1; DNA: TGTGCCTGGAGTCCCGGGGACAGGGTTTGGGGTGAAGCTTTCTTT; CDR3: CAWSPGDRVWGEAFF
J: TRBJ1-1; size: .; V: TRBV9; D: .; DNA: TGTGCCAGCAGGTCCACGGAGCGCACTGAAGCTTTCTTT; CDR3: CASRSTERTEAFF
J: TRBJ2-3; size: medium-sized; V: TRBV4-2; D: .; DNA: TGTGCCAGCAGCCAAGGCGGGGACTTGTACACAGATACGCAGTATTTT; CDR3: CASSQGGDLYTDTQYF
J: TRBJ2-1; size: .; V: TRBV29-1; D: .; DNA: TGCAGCGTTAACGACGCGAGCTCCTACAATGAGCAGTTCTTC; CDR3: CSVNDASSYNEQFF
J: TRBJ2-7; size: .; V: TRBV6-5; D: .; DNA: TGTGCCAGCAGTGTCGGCCCCTCGGGCGAGCAGTACTTC; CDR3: CASSVGPSGEQYF
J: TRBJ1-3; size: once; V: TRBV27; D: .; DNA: TGTGCCAGCAGTCCCGGGACGGTGGGAAACACCATATATTTT; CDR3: CASSPGTVGNTIYF
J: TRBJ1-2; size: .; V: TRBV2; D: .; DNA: TGTGCCAGCAGTCCCATTTCTACGCTCACCTTC; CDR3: CASSPISTLTF
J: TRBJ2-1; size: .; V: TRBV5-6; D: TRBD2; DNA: TGTGCCAGCGGAAATAGCGGGGGGCTCCTTTGGAATGAGCAGTTCTTC; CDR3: CASGNSGGLLWNEQFF
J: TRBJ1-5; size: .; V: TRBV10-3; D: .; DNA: TGTGCCATCAGTGAAGGTCAAGGGGGTCAGCCCCAGCATTTT; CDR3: CAISEGQGGQPQHF
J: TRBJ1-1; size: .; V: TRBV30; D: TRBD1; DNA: TGTGCCTGGAGTTCACAGGGGTCCACTGAAGCTTTCTTT; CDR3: CAWSSQGSTEAFF
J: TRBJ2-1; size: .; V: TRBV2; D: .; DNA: TGTGCCAGCAGTGAGGGACGGGGGCACTCCTACAATGAGCAGTTCTTC; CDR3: CASSEGRGHSYNEQFF
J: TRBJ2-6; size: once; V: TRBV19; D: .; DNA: TGTGCCAGTAGTAAAGGCTCTGGGGCCAACGTCCTGACTTTC; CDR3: CASSKGSGANVLTF
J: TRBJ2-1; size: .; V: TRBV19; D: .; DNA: TGTGCCAGTACCCGAGTCCACGAGAACAATGAGCAGTTCTTC; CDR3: CASTRVHENNEQFF
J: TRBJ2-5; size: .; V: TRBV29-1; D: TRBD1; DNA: TGCAGCGTTCGACAGGGTCGAGAGACCCAGTACTTC; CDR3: CSVRQGRETQYF
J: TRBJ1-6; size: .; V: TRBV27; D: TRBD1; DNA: TGTGCCAGCAGTTTATCCCCCGGACAGGGTTCACCCCTCCACTTT; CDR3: CASSLSPGQGSPLHF